This T cell receptor (beta chain) was recovered during a study of blood T cell repertoires in COVID-19. Germline V gene data show CDR1 as SGHAT and CDR2 as FQNNGV. Trimming took 5 bases from V and 7 from J; bases not matched to a gene: 6. The CDR3 runs to 15 residues. Sequencing was performed with immunoSEQ multiplex PCR; in TCRdb, only in-frame clones are kept and a portion is missing. The sample records under 70,000 clones, about nine tenths being singletons. The sample consisted of peripheral blood. This receptor was identified in a woman aged 18-29 years with acute or convalescent COVID-19. This rearrangement joins TRBV11-2 to TRBJ1-6, with 9 positions matching TRBD1. The CDR3 region has the DNA TGTGCCAGCAGCGACCGGACAGGGGTGAATTCACCCCTCCACTTT. Its translation: CASSDRTGVNSPLHF.